The T cell receptor beta chain described here comes from a study of molecular identifiers for immune sequencing clone quantification. CDR3 size: 15 residues. Germline V gene lookup returns CDR1 SEHNR and CDR2 FQNEAQ (reference sequence). The V segment lost 2 bases and the J segment 4 bases; nucleotides outside the gene matches: 5. TCRdb analysed the PCR reads with MiXCR anew, one entry per CDR3 protein. This table has just under 65,000 distinct CDR3 sequences, over 15% appearing once. The chain has TRBV7-9 and TRBJ2-1; 7 positions agree with TRBD2. This sequence originates from a human donor in good health. Some libraries in this study had Jurkat cell RNA spiked in. Sequencing was carried out using naive CD8+ T cells from blood, with Jurkat cell RNA spiked in. Subset of the sample: FACS-sorted CD8+CD4-CCR7+CD45RA+ naive T cells. The CDR3 nucleotides read TGTGCCAGCAGCTTACCGCTAGCGGCTTACAATGAGCAGTTCTTC. This translates into CASSLPLAAYNEQFF.